This TCR beta chain was sequenced for a study of blood T cell repertoires in COVID-19. TCRdb's copy holds only in-frame clones and misses some; the assay was immunoSEQ multiplex PCR. The sample lists 200,000 to 250,000 clones; 85% to 90% were seen once. Germline V gives CDR1 SGDLS, CDR2 YYNGEE. The CDR3 has 14 amino acids. V gave up 0 bases and J gave up 8 bases, with 14 bases separating them. The clonotype comes from a woman between 45 and 60 years old in a cohort exposed to, infected with or recovered from COVID-19 (not recorded which). The chain recombines TRBV9 with TRBJ1-2; possible D gene TRBD1, 5 bases. Sequenced material: PBMCs or T cells enriched from blood (not recorded which). The CDR3 loop reads CASSVGPGPIGYTF. The CDR3 DNA reads as TGTGCCAGCAGCGTAGGGCCAGGGCCAATAGGCTACACCTTC.